The 30 T cell receptor beta chains listed next were all sequenced from one sample in a study of OX40 agonist ivuxolimab in advanced cancers. Data came from immunoSEQ multiplex PCR; TCRdb stores just in-frame clones and leaves some out. The repertoire consists of some 80,000 clones, with just over 85% occurring once and the leading ten covering less than 2%. The specimen comprised CD4+ or CD8+ T cells sorted from blood, sampled in a trial of the OX40 agonist ivuxolimab. Source of these receptors: an adult with an advanced solid tumor such as melanoma, head and neck, liver or kidney cancer.

This clone showed up just once. J is TRBJ2-1 and V is TRBV5-4; 8 bases agree with TRBD1. Germline CDR1 is SGHNT and CDR2 is YYREEE (reference sequence). The ends lost 4 bases at V and 5 bases at J; junction bases unmatched: 8. The CDR3 runs to 15 residues. This CDR3 is CASSRDRGDDNEQFF. DNA for the CDR3: TGTGCCAGCAGCCGTGACAGGGGCGACGACAATGAGCAGTTCTTC.

The chain has TRBV7-6 and TRBJ2-1; TRBD2 matches at 13 bases. J lost 8 bases, V lost 8 bases, and 9 bases had no gene match. The CDR3 runs 15 residues. From germline, CDR1 is SGHVS and CDR2 FNYEAQ. The CDR3 region is CASRQGLAGSDEQFF. The CDR3 nucleotides read TGTGCCAGCCGCCAGGGACTAGCGGGGTCTGATGAGCAGTTCTTC.

J is TRBJ1-4 and V is TRBV6-5; no clear D. V was pared by 0 bases and J by 3 bases, with 5 bases between. Germline CDR1 and CDR2: MNHEY and SVGAGI. The CDR3 has 14 amino acids. In nucleotides, the CDR3 is TGTGCCAGCAGTTACTCCAGGTCTAATGAAAAACTGTTTTTT. This gives the protein CASSYSRSNEKLFF.

The chain couples TRBV6-5 to TRBJ2-7; 9 bases agree with TRBD1. Losses at the gene ends were 5 bases for V and 8 bases for J; bases not matched to a gene: 10. Germline CDR1 reads MNHEY; CDR2 reads SVGAGI. CDR3 length: 14 amino acids. This chain's CDR3 is CASSPGTGLKKQYF. The CDR3 DNA sequence: TGTGCCAGCAGTCCCGGGACAGGGTTAAAAAAGCAGTACTTC.

J is TRBJ1-4 and V is TRBV6-1; tentative D call: TRBD1 (6 bases). The CDR3 has 14 amino acids. Germline V gene lookup returns CDR1 MNHNS and CDR2 SASEGT. With 1 base removed from V and 7 bases from J, the gap between germline ends came to 10 bases. The DNA of the CDR3 is TGTGCCAGCAGTGAAGTCCGAGGGGGTGAAAAACTGTTTTTT. It specifies CASSEVRGGEKLFF.

V is TRBV7-2 and J is TRBJ2-3; 7 nucleotides line up with TRBD2. Germline V gene sequence: CDR1 SGHTA, CDR2 FQGNSA. J lost 0 bases, V lost 3 bases, and 3 bases had no gene match. The CDR3 spans 15 residues. As DNA, the CDR3 is TGTGCCAGCAGCTTTCGTAGCGGGAGCACAGATACGCAGTATTTT. Its translation is CASSFRSGSTDTQYF.

V and J are TRBV9 and TRBJ2-7; D perhaps matches TRBD1 (5 bases). Germline V gene data show CDR1 as SGDLS and CDR2 as YYNGEE. Trimming stripped 1 base from V and 2 bases from J, with 13 bases between. The CDR3 totals 15 residues. CDR3 sequence: CASSVQDTGAYEQYF. DNA of the CDR3: TGTGCCAGCAGCGTACAGGACACCGGAGCCTACGAGCAGTACTTC.

CDR3 protein: CASSLDNRGSGNTIYF. The CDR3 region has the DNA TGTGCCAGCAGCTTAGATAACAGGGGATCTGGAAACACCATATATTTT. This chain connects TRBV5-4 to TRBJ1-3; the match to TRBD1 covers 7 bases. V shed 2 bases, J shed 1 base, and the junction held 6 bases outside the gene matches. CDR1 is SGHNT, CDR2 YYREEE, per germline (reference sequence). The CDR3 runs 16 residues.

The chain joins TRBV29-1 to TRBJ2-1; maybe TRBD2 (5 bases). V was cut by 1 base and J by 3 bases, with 7 bases left in between. From germline, CDR1 is SQVTM and CDR2 ANQGSEA. The CDR3 consists of 13 residues. The CDR3 nucleotides read TGCAGCGTTGAAGCGGGGATCTACAATGAGCAGTTCTTC. Amino acid sequence: CSVEAGIYNEQFF.

V usage is TRBV5-1 and J usage is TRBJ2-3; TRBD2 matches at 11 bases. The V and J ends lost 7 bases and 4 bases, in that order; junction bases with no gene match: 11. CDR1 is SGHRS, CDR2 YFSETQ, per germline. The CDR3 is made up of 16 amino acids. DNA of the CDR3: TGCGCCAGCTCTTCACTAGCGGGGGCCGGGGCAGATACGCAGTATTTT. This encodes CASSSLAGAGADTQYF. The full variable domain, completed using reference TRBV5-1 and TRBJ2-3, is KAGVTQTPRYLIKTRGQQVTLSCSPISGHRSVSWYQQTPGQGLQFLFEYFSETQRNKGNFPGRFSGRQFSNSRSEMNVSTLELGDSALYLCASSSLAGAGADTQYFGPGTRLTVL.

The chain recombines TRBV18 with TRBJ1-1; the D is unclear. The CDR3 sequence is 13 residues long. Trimming took 6 bases from V and 1 from J, leaving 9 bases between them. Germline V gives CDR1 KGHSH, CDR2 LQKENI. The CDR3 protein is CASSPGANTEAFF. CDR3 DNA sequence: TGTGCCAGCTCCCCGGGTGCGAACACTGAAGCTTTCTTT. The complete variable domain, with remaining parts taken from reference TRBV18 and TRBJ1-1, reads NAGVMQNPRHLVRRRGQEARLRCSPMKGHSHVYWYRQLPEEGLKFMVYLQKENIIDESGMPKERFSAEFPKEGPSILRIQQVVRGDSAAYFCASSPGANTEAFFGQGTRLTVV.

The gene calls are TRBV10-3 and TRBJ1-1; D gene unclear. V was pared by 10 bases and J by 3 bases, with 12 bases between. The germline gives CDR1 ENHRY, CDR2 SYGVKD. CDR3 length equals 12 residues. CDR3 protein: CATSAGDTEAFF. The CDR3, as DNA: TGTGCCACGTCGGCTGGGGACACTGAAGCTTTCTTT.

The CDR3 nucleotides are TGTGCCAGCAGCTTAATCAGGGGGTTGGTAGATACGCAGTATTTT. Its translation: CASSLIRGLVDTQYF. The rearrangement joins TRBV11-2 to TRBJ2-3, with 7 bases lining up with TRBD1. This CDR3 contains 15 residues. V lost 2 bases, J lost 5 bases, and 7 bases stayed unmatched. Germline CDR1 is SGHAT and CDR2 is FQNNGV.

This clone was recorded a few times. The rearrangement links TRBV5-4 to TRBJ1-1; 8 bases fit TRBD1. After removal of 3 bases from V and 5 bases from J, the junction contained 3 bases not matched to a gene. Germline CDR1 and CDR2: SGHNT and YYREEE (reference sequence). The CDR3 spans 13 residues. The CDR3 loop reads CASSWTGSTEAFF. The CDR3 coding sequence is TGTGCCAGCAGCTGGACAGGGTCGACTGAAGCTTTCTTT.

This clone was seen only once. The V call is TRBV27, the J call TRBJ2-7, with 7 bases lining up with TRBD1. CDR3 size: 15 residues. Unmatched junction bases numbered 7, after V lost 3 bases and J lost 2 bases. The germline gives CDR1 MNHEY, CDR2 SMNVEV (reference sequence). The CDR3 sequence is CASSFDSTGPYEQYF. The CDR3 DNA reads TGTGCCAGCAGTTTTGATTCGACAGGGCCCTACGAGCAGTACTTC.

V gene TRBV5-6 combines with J gene TRBJ2-2, with 9 bases aligning to TRBD1. With 3 bases clipped from V and 4 bases from J, the junction kept 7 bases outside the gene matches. The germline CDR1 and CDR2 sequences are SGHDT and YYEEEE. The CDR3 spans 16 residues. The CDR3: CASSSSGTGFTGELFF. The CDR3 DNA is TGTGCCAGCAGCTCATCCGGGACAGGGTTCACCGGGGAGCTGTTTTTT.

DNA of the CDR3: TGCGCCAGCAGCCAAGATCGAAAAATGAGGGGCTACACCTTC. This encodes CASSQDRKMRGYTF. This chain links TRBV4-3 with TRBJ1-2; D call uncertain. The CDR3 covers 14 residues. The V end was cut by 0 bases, the J end by 8 bases, with 13 bases between. CDR1 and CDR2 (germline): LGHNA, YSLEER.

The rearrangement uses TRBV9 and TRBJ2-7, with 8 bases lining up with TRBD1. This CDR3 has 19 residues. Germline V gene lookup returns CDR1 SGDLS and CDR2 YYNGEE. After removal of 0 bases from V and 5 bases from J, the junction contained 19 bases not matched to a gene. CDR3 loop: CASSVGEGGTGGLKDEQYF. CDR3 nucleotide sequence: TGTGCCAGCAGCGTAGGGGAAGGGGGGACAGGAGGTCTCAAGGACGAGCAGTACTTC. Complete variable domain (other parts from reference TRBV9 and TRBJ2-7): DSGVTQTPKHLITATGQRVTLRCSPRSGDLSVYWYQQSLDQGLQFLIQYYNGEERAKGNILERFSAQQFPDLHSELNLSSLELGDSALYFCASSVGEGGTGGLKDEQYFGPGTRLTVT.

V and J are TRBV5-4 and TRBJ1-1, with TRBD1 matching over 7 bases. CDR3 length equals 16 residues. Losses at the gene ends were 4 bases for V and 6 bases for J; bases not matched to a gene: 15. The V gene's germline CDR1 is SGHNT and CDR2 YYREEE (reference sequence). The CDR3 DNA is TGTGCCAGCAGCGGGAACAGGGGCAACGCAATCGCTGAAGCTTTCTTT. This translates into CASSGNRGNAIAEAFF.

J is TRBJ2-1 and V is TRBV5-4, with 8 nucleotides matching TRBD1. The CDR3 length is 15 residues. Germline lookup yields CDR1 SGHNT and CDR2 YYREEE (reference sequence). J gave up 7 bases and V 4 bases, and 10 bases lay outside the gene matches. The CDR3 region has the DNA TGTGCCAGCAGCCCAGGACAGGGAGGTAGGAATGAGCAGTTCTTC. It codes for CASSPGQGGRNEQFF.

The chain couples TRBV4-2 to TRBJ2-3, with TRBD2 identical over 10 bases. The V segment lost 0 bases and the J segment 10 bases; nucleotides outside the gene matches: 10. CDR1 is LGHNA and CDR2 is YNFKEQ in the germline V gene. This CDR3 has 16 residues. The CDR3 region is CASSQDGAASGGSQYF. For the CDR3, the DNA is TGTGCCAGCAGCCAAGACGGTGCGGCTAGCGGGGGTTCGCAGTATTTT.

This clone was counted between two and nine times. The rearrangement joins TRBV5-5 to TRBJ2-5; D assignment may be TRBD1 or TRBD2 (5 bases each). V was trimmed by 2 bases and J by 4 bases, leaving 12 bases between them. The germline CDR1 and CDR2 sequences are SGHKS and YYEKEE (reference sequence). The CDR3 is 14 amino acids. In DNA, the CDR3 is TGTGCCAGCAGCTTTGGGGCTAGCATAGAGACCCAGTACTTC. Amino acid sequence: CASSFGASIETQYF.

The V call is TRBV5-1, the J call TRBJ2-7; D is perhaps TRBD2 (6 bases). The germline gives CDR1 SGHRS, CDR2 YFSETQ. The CDR3 contains 15 residues. V gave up 0 bases and J gave up 6 bases, with 16 bases separating them. This chain's CDR3 is CASSLGLGGPGEQYF. In nucleotides, the CDR3 is TGCGCCAGCAGCTTGGGCCTCGGAGGGCCGGGCGAGCAGTACTTC.

This clone has more than one count but fewer than ten. The CDR3: CASSSGDLNYGYTF. The CDR3 DNA reads as TGTGCCAGCAGCTCCGGGGACCTAAACTATGGCTACACCTTC. J is TRBJ1-2 and V is TRBV7-2; perhaps TRBD1 as D (5 bases). With 4 bases removed from V and 2 bases from J, the gap between germline ends came to 11 bases. From germline, CDR1 is SGHTA and CDR2 FQGNSA. There are 14 residues in the CDR3.

The J gene is TRBJ2-5, the V gene TRBV5-4; possibly TRBD1 or TRBD2 for D (7 bases each). The ends were cut back, 3 bases at V and 5 bases at J, with 20 bases in the middle. Germline V lookup: CDR1 SGHNT, CDR2 YYREEE (reference sequence). The CDR3 extends over 16 amino acids. CDR3 DNA: TGTGCCAGCAGCTCCTCAGGGGGGGCGGAGTGGGAGACCCAGTACTTC. Amino acid sequence: CASSSSGGAEWETQYF.

The chain uses TRBV28 and TRBJ2-3, with 9 bases aligning to TRBD1. The germline CDR1 and CDR2 sequences are MDHEN and SYDVKM. The CDR3 length is 16 residues. Unmatched junction bases numbered 8, after V lost 5 bases and J lost 2 bases. This CDR3 is CASSKVTGGVTDTQYF. CDR3 coding DNA: TGTGCCAGCAGTAAAGTGACAGGGGGAGTCACAGATACGCAGTATTTT.

The rearrangement links TRBV28 to TRBJ2-5, with 12 nucleotides matching TRBD1. Germline assignment: CDR1 MDHEN and CDR2 SYDVKM. Germline trimming cut 6 bases from V and 6 bases from J; bases unmatched to any gene: 8. This CDR3 has 15 amino acids. The CDR3 coding sequence is TGTGCCAGCAGGAAACCGGGACAGGGGGCGAAGACCCAGTACTTC. Protein: CASRKPGQGAKTQYF.

The J gene is TRBJ1-2, the V gene TRBV7-6; 8 bases align to TRBD1. This CDR3 region has 14 residues. V lost 1 base, J lost 8 bases, and 6 bases stayed unmatched. In germline, CDR1 is SGHVS, CDR2 FNYEAQ. DNA for the CDR3: TGTGCCAGCAGCTTAGGGTCAGGGGGCAGGGGCTACACCTTC. Protein: CASSLGSGGRGYTF.

This clone has a handful of counts. The V and J genes are TRBV13 and TRBJ1-1; no reliable D call. CDR3 length: 13 amino acids. Trimming removed 5 bases at V and 5 bases at J, with 12 bases between. CDR1 PRHDT and CDR2 FYEKMQ come from the germline V gene (reference sequence). The CDR3 DNA sequence: TGTGCCAGCAGCGGAGGTGTCTGGACTGAAGCTTTCTTT. It yields the protein CASSGGVWTEAFF.

V and J are TRBV30 and TRBJ1-2; TRBD1 might be the D (6 bases). V was clipped by 4 bases and J by 4 bases, with 16 bases between them. The CDR3 totals 14 residues. Germline V CDR1 and CDR2: GTSNPN, SVGIG (reference sequence). Here the CDR3 reads CAWTPGGGGYGYTF. The CDR3 DNA reads as TGTGCCTGGACCCCCGGGGGCGGTGGCTATGGCTACACCTTC.